Included here is one T cell receptor (beta chain) sequence, with context. It has no known antigen specificity. No quality values exist for individual bases; no much larger clone is one base distant. At one collaborating source in Seattle, patients were enrolled during active infection and were followed longitudinally through the course of disease. The collaborating institutions used their own protocols to collect whole blood in K2EDTA tubes. Collaborator samples were shipped for TCRbeta analysis as frozen whole blood, isolated PBMCs, or DNA extracted from either sample type. This sample is drawn from a study of blood T cell repertoires in COVID-19 (dated by TCRdb to the early 2020s). Regarding the complete study: The collaborator samples originated in the United States, Italy and Spain and spanned the acute and convalescent phases of COVID-19. The repertoires were released in a freely available public database intended as a resource for research on the immune response to SARS-CoV-2. The samples were drawn from two sources: the first 160 participants of the ongoing ImmuneRACE study, and fewer than 1,500 subjects contributed by 6 global collaborators. Nearly every sample came with metadata listing a de-identified subject ID, COVID-19 status, age in years and sex. Where available, HLA class I and class II types were taken from metadata supplied by the sample provider and were not determined by assay-based typing. Deeply sampled blood TCRbeta repertoires from subjects exposed to, actively infected with, or recovered from COVID-19 were included in the dataset. The prospective study material was composed of cDNA or gDNA derived from T cells, B-cell-depleted T cells, or PBMCs. Findings and caveats that apply to the study as a whole: The amount of clinical and demographic metadata varied by source and participant and was provided uncurated.

The germline V gene (reference sequence) sets CDR1 to SGHKS and CDR2 to YYEKEE. The CDR3 covers 13 residues, taking in both the cysteine and the phenylalanine. Only CDR3 DNA is held: 39 bases, read in frame from base 1. Trimming takes 5 bases from V and 5 bases from J, and the germline ends sit 11 bases apart. TCRbeta CDR3 regions were amplified from genomic DNA by means of the immunoSEQ Assay, a bias-controlled multiplex PCR. The original methods were these. The number of nucleated cells in each sample was estimated from the amplification of reference gene primers within the assay. To quantify the absolute abundance of each unique TCRbeta CDR3 rearrangement, sequence reads were collapsed and filtered. For each sample, productive Simpson clonality was calculated by taking the square root of Simpson's diversity index across productive rearrangements. TCRdb re-hosts the immuneACCESS table, in-frame sequences only. Its copies lack some clones; in the studies checked, an unresolved V gene accounts for under half of them, and the cause for the rest is not known. From that table come the V and J calls and clone size; the DNA was used to work out D and trimming. This sample lists roughly 200,000 clones; 82% were detected once. The ten largest account for 6.5% to 9.5% of the sample.

The sample consisted of peripheral blood. This clonotype originated in an older woman with COVID-19, enrolled during active disease. The rearrangement combines TRBV5-5 with TRBJ1-5, with the D gene call left open. At the DNA level, the sequence is TGTGCCAGCAGTCTGGACTTATATCAGCCCCAGCATTTT. Its protein product is CASSLDLYQPQHF.